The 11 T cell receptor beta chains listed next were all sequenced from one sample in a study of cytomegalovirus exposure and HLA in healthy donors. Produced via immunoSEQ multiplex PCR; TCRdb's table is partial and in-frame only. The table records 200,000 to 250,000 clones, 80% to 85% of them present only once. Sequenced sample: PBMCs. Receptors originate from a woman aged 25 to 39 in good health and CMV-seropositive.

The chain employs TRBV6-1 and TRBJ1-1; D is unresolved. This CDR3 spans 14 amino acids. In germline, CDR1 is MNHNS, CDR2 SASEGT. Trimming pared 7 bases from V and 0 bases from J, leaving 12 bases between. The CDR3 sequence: CASTMTLMNTEAFF. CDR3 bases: TGTGCCAGCACTATGACCCTCATGAACACTGAAGCTTTCTTT.

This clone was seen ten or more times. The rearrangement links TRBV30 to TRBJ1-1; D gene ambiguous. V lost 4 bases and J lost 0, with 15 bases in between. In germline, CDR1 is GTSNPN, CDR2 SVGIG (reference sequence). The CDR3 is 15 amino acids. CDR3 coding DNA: TGTGCCTGGATCACCCGGGGTCCCATGAACACTGAAGCTTTCTTT. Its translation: CAWITRGPMNTEAFF.

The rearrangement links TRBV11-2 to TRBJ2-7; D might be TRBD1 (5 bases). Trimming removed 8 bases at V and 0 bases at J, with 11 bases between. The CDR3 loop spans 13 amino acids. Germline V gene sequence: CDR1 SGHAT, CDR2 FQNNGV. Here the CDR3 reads CASVGHPSYEQYF. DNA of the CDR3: TGTGCCAGCGTTGGACATCCCTCCTACGAGCAGTACTTC.

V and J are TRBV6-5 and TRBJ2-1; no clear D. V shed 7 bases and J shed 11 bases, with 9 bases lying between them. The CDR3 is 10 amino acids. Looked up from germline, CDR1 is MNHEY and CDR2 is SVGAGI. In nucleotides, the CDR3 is TGTGCCAGCAATCGACCCAAGCAGTTCTTC. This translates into CASNRPKQFF.

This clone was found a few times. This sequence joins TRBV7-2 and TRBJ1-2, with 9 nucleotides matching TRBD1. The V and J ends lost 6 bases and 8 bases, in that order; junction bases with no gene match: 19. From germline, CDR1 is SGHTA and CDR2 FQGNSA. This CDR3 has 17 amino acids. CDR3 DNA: TGTGCCAGCAGGGGGGACAGGGCGTCTTATGCTCGAAGAGGCTACACCTTC. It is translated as CASRGDRASYARRGYTF.

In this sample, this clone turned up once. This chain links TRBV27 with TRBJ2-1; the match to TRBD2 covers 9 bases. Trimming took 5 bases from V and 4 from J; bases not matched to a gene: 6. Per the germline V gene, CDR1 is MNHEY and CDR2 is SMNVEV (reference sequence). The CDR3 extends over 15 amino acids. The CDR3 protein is CASSPLTSGYNEQFF. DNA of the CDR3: TGTGCCAGCAGTCCCCTGACTAGCGGTTACAATGAGCAGTTCTTC.

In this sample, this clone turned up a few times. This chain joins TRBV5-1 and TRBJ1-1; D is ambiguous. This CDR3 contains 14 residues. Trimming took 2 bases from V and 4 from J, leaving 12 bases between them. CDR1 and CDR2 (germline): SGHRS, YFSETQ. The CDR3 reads CASSFYRSVTEAFF. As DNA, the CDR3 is TGCGCCAGCAGCTTTTATAGGTCGGTCACTGAAGCTTTCTTT.

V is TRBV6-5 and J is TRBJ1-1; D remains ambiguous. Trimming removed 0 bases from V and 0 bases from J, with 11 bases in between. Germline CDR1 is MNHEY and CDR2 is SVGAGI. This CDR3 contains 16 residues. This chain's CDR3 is CASSYSVAVLNTEAFF. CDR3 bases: TGTGCCAGCAGTTACTCGGTCGCAGTTTTGAACACTGAAGCTTTCTTT.

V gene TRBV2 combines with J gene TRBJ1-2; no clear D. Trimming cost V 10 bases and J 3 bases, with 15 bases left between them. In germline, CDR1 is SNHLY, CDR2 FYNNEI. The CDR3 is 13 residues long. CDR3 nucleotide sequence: TGTGCCACCCTCCCGGAGGACTACTATGGCTACACCTTC. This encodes CATLPEDYYGYTF.

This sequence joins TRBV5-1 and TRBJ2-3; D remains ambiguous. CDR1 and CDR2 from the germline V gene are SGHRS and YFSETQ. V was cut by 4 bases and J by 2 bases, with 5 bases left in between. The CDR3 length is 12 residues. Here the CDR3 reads CASSEITDTQYF. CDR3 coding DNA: TGCGCCAGCAGCGAAATCACAGATACGCAGTATTTT.

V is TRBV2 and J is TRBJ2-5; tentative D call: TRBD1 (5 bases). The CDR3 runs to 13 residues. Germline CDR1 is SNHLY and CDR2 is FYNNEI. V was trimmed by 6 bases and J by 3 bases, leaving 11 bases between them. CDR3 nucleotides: TGTGCCAGCAGCCTGACAGAAGAAGAGACCCAGTACTTC. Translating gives CASSLTEEETQYF.